These 22 T cell receptor beta chains originate from one sample sequenced in a study of regulatory T cells in long-lasting Graves disease. Described time point: persistent/refractory GD, antithyroid drugs over 5 years with positive TRAb. Extracted PBMC RNA gave rise to the TCR library. Both iRepertoire HTBI primers and Arm-PCR of CDR3 regions were used to build the TCR beta libraries. Via MiXCR, TCRdb re-called the multiplex PCR reads, giving one row per CDR3 protein. The sample consists of 350,000 to 500,000 distinct CDR3 sequences, around a fifth of them appearing once. The sequences come from peripheral blood mononuclear cells (PBMCs), collected when the disease was refractory, from a patient treated with antithyroid drugs. These receptor sequences come from a female donor with Graves disease.

This clonotype was observed at least ten times. The chain combines TRBV12-3 or TRBV12-4 with TRBJ2-5; no definite D call. The CDR3 extends over 12 amino acids. V lost 3 bases and J lost 3, with 5 bases in between. The CDR3 DNA follows: TGTGCCAGCAGTTTCGGAGAAGAGACCCAGTACTTC. Protein sequence: CASSFGEETQYF.

This clonotype was detected many times. CDR3 DNA: TGTGCCAGCACCGTTAGCCCTTACTCGGGGACAGGGACCTACGAGCAGTACTTC. Amino acid sequence: CASTVSPYSGTGTYEQYF. The chain links TRBV6-1 to TRBJ2-7; 9 bases fit TRBD1. The CDR3 covers 18 residues. In germline, CDR1 is MNHNS, CDR2 SASEGT. V shed 7 bases, J shed 2 bases, and the junction held 18 bases outside the gene matches.

The chain is built from TRBV12-3 or TRBV12-4 and TRBJ2-5; D is unclear. Trimming shortened V by 8 bases and J by 2 bases, and 12 bases separated the two germline ends. The CDR3 spans 13 residues. The CDR3 protein is CASGREEQETQYF. CDR3 nucleotide sequence: TGTGCCAGCGGGCGAGAGGAGCAAGAGACCCAGTACTTC.

V gene TRBV7-3 combines with J gene TRBJ2-7; D not certain. The CDR3 spans 12 residues. Germline CDR1 is SGHTA and CDR2 is FQGTGA. Trimming stripped 8 bases from V and 5 bases from J, with 13 bases between. The CDR3 loop is CASLVPRDEQYF. The CDR3 DNA reads TGTGCCAGCCTGGTCCCCCGGGACGAGCAGTACTTC.

In its sample, this clonotype was seen many times. The chain links TRBV10-3 to TRBJ1-5, with D hard to call. Trimming took off 4 bases at V and 9 bases at J, with 13 bases between the two ends. CDR3 size: 13 residues. CDR1 is ENHRY and CDR2 is SYGVKD in the germline V gene. In nucleotides, the CDR3 is TGTGCCATCAGTGGGGAGCCTAGTTGGCCCCAGCATTTT. It yields the protein CAISGEPSWPQHF.

In its sample, this clonotype was seen many times. The V and J genes are TRBV7-9 and TRBJ1-1, with D possibly being TRBD1 (5 bases). Deletions cut 4 bases from V and 9 bases from J, with 9 bases between. The length of the CDR3 is 11 residues. The germline V gene has CDR1 SEHNR and CDR2 FQNEAQ (reference sequence). Written as DNA, the CDR3 is TGTGCCAGCAGCTCTGGACACCAAGCTTTCTTT. This sequence encodes CASSSGHQAFF.

CDR3 bases: TGTGCCAGCAGTGCCCCCGGGACTAGGTACAATGAGCAGTTCTTC. This gives the protein CASSAPGTRYNEQFF. V is TRBV25-1 and J is TRBJ2-1; TRBD2 matches at 8 bases. Unmatched junction bases numbered 6, after V lost 4 bases and J lost 4 bases. CDR1 and CDR2 from the germline V gene are MGHDK and SYGVNS. CDR3 length: 15 amino acids. The full variable domain, with the rest looked up from reference TRBV25-1 and TRBJ2-1, is EADIYQTPRYLVIGTGKKITLECSQTMGHDKMYWYQQDPGMELHLIHYSYGVNSTEKGDLSSESTVSRIRTEHFPLTLESARPSHTSQYLCASSAPGTRYNEQFFGPGTRLTVL.

This clonotype was observed many times. The chain has TRBV28 and TRBJ2-7, with D tentatively TRBD2 (6 bases). Trimming cost V 6 bases and J 1 base, with 19 bases left between them. CDR3 size: 16 residues. Germline CDR1 MDHEN, CDR2 SYDVKM. In nucleotides, the CDR3 is TGTGCCAGCAGCATAGCCCCGGGAGTCTGGTCCTACGAGCAGTACTTC. Translated, it gives CASSIAPGVWSYEQYF.

On this clonotype itself: With a much larger clone just one base away, this may be a read error. V usage is TRBV2 and J usage is TRBJ2-7; 11 positions match TRBD1. The CDR3 totals 15 residues. Germline V gene lookup returns CDR1 SNHLY and CDR2 FYNNEI. The CDR3 reads CTSSDPGQGAGEQYF. In DNA, the CDR3 is TGTACCAGCAGTGACCCCGGACAGGGGGCCGGCGAGCAGTACTTC.

The V gene is TRBV28, the J gene TRBJ1-5, with 10 bases matching TRBD1. The V segment lost 6 bases and the J segment 11 bases; nucleotides outside the gene matches: 10. The CDR3 spans 14 residues. Per germline, CDR1 MDHEN and CDR2 SYDVKM. CDR3 residues: CASSNRDRGQTQHF. CDR3 bases: TGTGCCAGCAGCAACCGGGACAGGGGACAGACCCAGCATTTT.

The chain recombines TRBV20-1 with TRBJ2-7; D is perhaps TRBD2 (6 bases). Germline lookup yields CDR1 DFQATT and CDR2 SNEGSKA (reference sequence). This CDR3 spans 12 amino acids. Between the trimmed V and J ends, which lost 5 bases and 3 bases, there was a span of 11 bases. CDR3 region: CSAPGSGYEQYF. The CDR3 nucleotides are TGCAGTGCTCCCGGTAGCGGCTACGAGCAGTACTTC.

The chain employs TRBV5-6 and TRBJ2-3; D is uncertain. This CDR3 has 15 residues. Germline V gene lookup returns CDR1 SGHDT and CDR2 YYEEEE. Trimming took 4 bases from V and 5 from J, leaving 17 bases between them. The CDR3 region is CASSPDPYTEDTQYF. The CDR3, as DNA: TGTGCCAGCAGCCCAGATCCGTACACCGAAGATACGCAGTATTTT.

The rearrangement links TRBV27 to TRBJ2-7; D uncertain. The V gene lost 5 bases and the J gene lost 2 bases, with 16 bases spanning the gap. CDR1 is MNHEY and CDR2 is SMNVEV in the germline V gene (reference sequence). The CDR3 is 15 amino acids. In nucleotides, the CDR3 is TGTGCCAGCAGTGGCCCCGGGCAGACTCCCTACGAGCAGTACTTC. As protein: CASSGPGQTPYEQYF.

There are a few counts of this clonotype. The chain combines TRBV19 with TRBJ2-5, with TRBD2 identical over 11 bases. The V gene end was trimmed by 10 bases and the J gene end by 5 bases; junction bases not matched to a gene: 12. Germline-derived CDR1 and CDR2 are LNHDA and SQIVND (reference sequence). This CDR3 comprises 15 residues. The CDR3 sequence: CATTGTSGYAETQYF. The CDR3, as DNA: TGTGCCACCACCGGGACTAGCGGTTACGCGGAGACCCAGTACTTC.

This clonotype was detected a few times. The gene calls are TRBV11-2 and TRBJ2-2, with D possibly matching TRBD1 (6 bases). The germline CDR1 and CDR2 sequences are SGHAT and FQNNGV. Between the trimmed V and J ends, which lost 3 bases and 7 bases, there was a span of 15 bases. The CDR3 has 15 residues. The CDR3 spells CASSFLTAGVGELFF. In nucleotides, the CDR3 is TGTGCCAGCAGCTTCCTGACGGCAGGGGTCGGGGAGCTGTTTTTT.

Comments on this clonotype: Germline is not matched at one junction end, which may reflect a read error. The V gene is TRBV5-1, the J gene TRBJ2-2; possible D gene TRBD2, 5 bases. CDR3 length: 18 amino acids. Germline values: CDR1 SGHRS, CDR2 YFSETQ. DNA for the CDR3: TGCGCCAGCAGGTGGAGTCTAGCCAATACGAAGGGCACCGGGGAGCTGCTTTTT. This sequence encodes CASRWSLANTKGTGELLF.

In the case of this clonotype: This clone may be a read error of a much larger clone one base away. The gene calls are TRBV27 and TRBJ1-1; TRBD1 might be the D (5 bases). CDR1 MNHEY and CDR2 SMNVEV come from the germline V gene (reference sequence). This CDR3 has 14 amino acids. The CDR3 spells CASSSQVLNTEASF. The CDR3 bases are TGTGCCAGCAGTTCACAGGTGCTGAACACTGAAGCTTCCTTT.

V is TRBV20-1 and J is TRBJ2-7; 7 bases are a match to TRBD1. From germline, CDR1 is DFQATT and CDR2 SNEGSKA (reference sequence). The V gene end was trimmed by 4 bases and the J gene end by 0 bases; junction bases not matched to a gene: 6. This CDR3 is 14 amino acids long. CDR3 region: CSATDRVGSYEQYF. The CDR3 coding sequence is TGCAGTGCTACCGACAGGGTGGGCTCCTACGAGCAGTACTTC.

This clonotype occurred many times. The chain carries TRBV24-1 and TRBJ1-5; no clear D gene. CDR1 and CDR2 (germline): KGHDR, SFDVKD. The CDR3 contains 12 residues. Trimming shortened V by 6 bases and J by 4 bases, and 6 bases separated the two germline ends. The CDR3 protein is CATSYENQPQHF. The CDR3 DNA sequence: TGTGCCACCAGTTACGAAAATCAGCCCCAGCATTTT.

A few counts support this clonotype. This chain uses TRBV9 with TRBJ1-2; perhaps TRBD1 as D (5 bases). The ends were cut back, 2 bases at V and 8 bases at J, with 10 bases in the middle. Per germline, CDR1 SGDLS and CDR2 YYNGEE. CDR3 length: 12 amino acids. The CDR3 loop reads CASSVEKGGYTF. The CDR3 coding sequence is TGTGCCAGCAGCGTCGAGAAGGGGGGCTACACCTTC.

A few counts support this clonotype. This chain joins TRBV20-1 and TRBJ2-5; 9 bases are a match to TRBD2. This CDR3 spans 16 amino acids. V gave up 3 bases and J gave up 0 bases; unmatched junction bases: 8. Germline values: CDR1 DFQATT, CDR2 SNEGSKA (reference sequence). Here the CDR3 reads CSASGLAGRYQETQYF. In nucleotides, the CDR3 is TGCAGTGCTAGTGGCCTAGCGGGGCGGTACCAAGAGACCCAGTACTTC.

This clonotype was seen a few times. This chain uses TRBV18 with TRBJ2-7, with unresolved D. Trimming removed 8 bases at V and 5 bases at J, with 16 bases between. CDR1 is KGHSH and CDR2 is LQKENI in the germline V gene. The CDR3 has 13 residues. The CDR3 reads CASAAGDPNEQYF. DNA of the CDR3: TGTGCCAGCGCGGCAGGAGACCCTAACGAGCAGTACTTC.